This T cell receptor beta chain was obtained from a study of cytomegalovirus exposure and HLA in healthy donors. Primers: 60 Vbeta forward and 13 Jbeta reverse. Assay used: immunoSEQ multiplex PCR; TCRdb lists only in-frame clones, some missing. The profile shows under 150,000 clones, over 80% of them singletons. Trimming left V 0 bases short and J 5 bases short, with 17 bases between. Germline-derived CDR1 and CDR2 are GTSNPN and SVGIG (reference sequence). The CDR3 is 16 amino acids. The source is a boy between 10 and 17 years old in good health and CMV-seronegative. Sequencing used PBMCs. This chain links TRBV30 with TRBJ1-5, with D uncertain. The CDR3: CAWSVRAGAVDQPQHF. Written as DNA, the CDR3 is TGTGCCTGGAGTGTGAGGGCGGGAGCGGTTGATCAGCCCCAGCATTTT.